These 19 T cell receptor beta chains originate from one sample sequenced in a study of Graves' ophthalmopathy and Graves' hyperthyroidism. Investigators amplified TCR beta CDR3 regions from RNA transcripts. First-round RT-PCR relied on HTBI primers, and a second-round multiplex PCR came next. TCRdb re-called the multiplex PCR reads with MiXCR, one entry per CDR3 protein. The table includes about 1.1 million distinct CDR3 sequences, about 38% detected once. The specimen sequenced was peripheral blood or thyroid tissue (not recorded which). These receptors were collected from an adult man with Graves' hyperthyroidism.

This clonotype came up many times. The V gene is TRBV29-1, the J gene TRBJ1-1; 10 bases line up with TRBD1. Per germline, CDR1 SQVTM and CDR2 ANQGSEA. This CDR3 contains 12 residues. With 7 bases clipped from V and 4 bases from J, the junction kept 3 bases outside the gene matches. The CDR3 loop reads CSAGDRGTEAFF. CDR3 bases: TGCAGCGCGGGGGACAGGGGCACTGAAGCTTTCTTT.

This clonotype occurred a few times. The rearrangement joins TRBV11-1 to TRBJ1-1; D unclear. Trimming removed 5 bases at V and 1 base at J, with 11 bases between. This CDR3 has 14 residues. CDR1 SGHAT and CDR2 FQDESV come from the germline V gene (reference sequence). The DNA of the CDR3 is TGTGCCAGCAGCCTAGAAAGGCGGAACACTGAAGCTTTCTTT. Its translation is CASSLERRNTEAFF.

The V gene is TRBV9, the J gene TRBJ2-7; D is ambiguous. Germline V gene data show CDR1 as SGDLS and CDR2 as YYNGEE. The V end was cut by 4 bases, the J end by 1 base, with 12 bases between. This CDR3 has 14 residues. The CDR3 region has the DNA TGTGCCAGCAGCCAAGAGTTCAGGTCCTACGAGCAGTACTTC. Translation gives CASSQEFRSYEQYF.

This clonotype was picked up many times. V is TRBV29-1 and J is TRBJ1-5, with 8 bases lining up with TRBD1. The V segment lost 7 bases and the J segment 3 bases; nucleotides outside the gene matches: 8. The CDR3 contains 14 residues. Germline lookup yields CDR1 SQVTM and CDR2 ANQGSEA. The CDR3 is CSAVLTGANQPQHF. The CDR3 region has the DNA TGCAGCGCTGTGCTGACAGGGGCCAATCAGCCCCAGCATTTT.

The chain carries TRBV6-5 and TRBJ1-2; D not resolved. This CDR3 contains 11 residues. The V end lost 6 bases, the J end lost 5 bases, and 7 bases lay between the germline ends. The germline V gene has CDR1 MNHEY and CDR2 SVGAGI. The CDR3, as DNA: TGTGCCAGCAGGACGATTTATGGCTACACCTTC. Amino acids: CASRTIYGYTF.

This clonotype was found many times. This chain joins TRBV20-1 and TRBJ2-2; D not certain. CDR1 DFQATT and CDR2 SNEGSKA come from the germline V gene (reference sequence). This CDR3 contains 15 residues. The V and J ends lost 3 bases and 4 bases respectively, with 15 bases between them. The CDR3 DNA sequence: TGCAGTGCTAGTCGAGCCGTCAGGTCCACCGGGGAGCTGTTTTTT. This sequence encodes CSASRAVRSTGELFF.

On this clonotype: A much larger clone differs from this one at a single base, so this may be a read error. CDR3 region: CASSSYTGQYF. For the CDR3, the DNA is TGTGCCAGTAGTAGCTACACCGGGCAGTACTTC. The V and J genes are TRBV6-1 and TRBJ2-7; D gene ambiguous. The V gene's germline CDR1 is MNHNS and CDR2 SASEGT. V dropped 9 bases and J dropped 9 bases, with 15 bases sitting between them. CDR3 length equals 11 residues.

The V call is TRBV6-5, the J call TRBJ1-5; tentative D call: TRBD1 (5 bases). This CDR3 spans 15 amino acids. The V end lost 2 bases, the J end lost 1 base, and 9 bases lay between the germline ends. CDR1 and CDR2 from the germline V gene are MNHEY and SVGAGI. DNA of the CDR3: TGTGCCAGCAGTTACGACCCAGGGAGCAATCAGCCCCAGCATTTT. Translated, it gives CASSYDPGSNQPQHF.

The CDR3 here is CASSKFRGLDEQYF. The CDR3 region has the DNA TGTGCCAGCAGTAAATTCAGGGGGCTCGACGAGCAGTACTTC. The chain recombines TRBV6-2 or TRBV6-3 with TRBJ2-7; 8 positions agree with TRBD1. With V trimmed by 5 bases and J by 5 bases, 8 bases remained unmatched. The CDR3 spans 14 residues. Germline assignment: CDR1 MNHEY and CDR2 SVGEGT.

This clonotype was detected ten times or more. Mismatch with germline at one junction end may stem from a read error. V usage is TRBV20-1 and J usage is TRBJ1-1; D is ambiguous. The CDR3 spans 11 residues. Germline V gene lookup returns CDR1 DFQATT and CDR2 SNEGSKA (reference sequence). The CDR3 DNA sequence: TGCAGTGCTAGAGGCCCCTTTGGACCTACATTT. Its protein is CSARGPFGPTF.

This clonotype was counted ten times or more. The CDR3 nucleotides are TGTGCCAGCAGTGACCCAGAGACCCAGTACTTC. Translation: CASSDPETQYF. The chain is built from TRBV2 and TRBJ2-5, with no clear D. This CDR3 has 11 amino acids. CDR1 and CDR2 from the germline V gene are SNHLY and FYNNEI. The V end was cut by 3 bases, the J end by 4 bases, with 3 bases between.

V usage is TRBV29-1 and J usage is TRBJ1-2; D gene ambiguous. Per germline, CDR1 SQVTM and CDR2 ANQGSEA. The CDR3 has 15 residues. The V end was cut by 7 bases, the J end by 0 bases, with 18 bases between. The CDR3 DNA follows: TGCAGCGACGACAAGGGCTTCAACCCTAACTATGGCTACACCTTC. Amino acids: CSDDKGFNPNYGYTF.

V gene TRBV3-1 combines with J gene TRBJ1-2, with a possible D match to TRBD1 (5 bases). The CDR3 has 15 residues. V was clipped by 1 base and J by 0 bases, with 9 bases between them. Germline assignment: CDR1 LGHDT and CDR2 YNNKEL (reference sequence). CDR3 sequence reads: CASSQVREANYGYTF. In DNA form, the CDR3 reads TGTGCCAGCAGCCAAGTCAGGGAAGCTAACTATGGCTACACCTTC.

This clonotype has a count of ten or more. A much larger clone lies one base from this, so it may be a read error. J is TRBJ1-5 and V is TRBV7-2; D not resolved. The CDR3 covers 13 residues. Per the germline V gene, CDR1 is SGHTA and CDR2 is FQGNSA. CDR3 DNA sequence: TGTCCCAGCAGCACCCGCGGCAATCAGCCCCAGCATTTT. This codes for CPSSTRGNQPQHF. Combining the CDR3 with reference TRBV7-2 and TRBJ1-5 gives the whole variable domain GAGVSQSPSNKVTEKGKDVELRCDPISGHTALYWYRQSLGQGLEFLIYFQGNSAPDKSGLPSDRFSAERTGGSVSTLTIQRTQQEDSAVYLCPSSTRGNQPQHFGDGTRLSIL.

The CDR3 nucleotides are TGCGCCAGCAGCTTGGCCCAGCCAGGTCAGCCCCAGCATTTT. Residues: CASSLAQPGQPQHF. The chain employs TRBV5-1 and TRBJ1-5; no clear D gene. The CDR3 is 14 amino acids. Germline CDR1 and CDR2: SGHRS and YFSETQ. V was cut by 0 bases and J by 6 bases, with 10 bases left in between.

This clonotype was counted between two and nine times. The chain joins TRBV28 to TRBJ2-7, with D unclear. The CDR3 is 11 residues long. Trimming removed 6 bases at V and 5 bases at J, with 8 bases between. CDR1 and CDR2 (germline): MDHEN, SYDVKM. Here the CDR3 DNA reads TGTGCCAGCAGCGATTACCACGAGCAGTACTTC. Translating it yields CASSDYHEQYF.

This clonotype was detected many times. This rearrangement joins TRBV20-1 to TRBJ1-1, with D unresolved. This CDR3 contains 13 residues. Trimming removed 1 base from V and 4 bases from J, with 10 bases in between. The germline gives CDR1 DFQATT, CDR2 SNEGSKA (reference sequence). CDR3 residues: CSARVGWGTEAFF. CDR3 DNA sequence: TGCAGTGCTAGAGTGGGATGGGGCACTGAAGCTTTCTTT.

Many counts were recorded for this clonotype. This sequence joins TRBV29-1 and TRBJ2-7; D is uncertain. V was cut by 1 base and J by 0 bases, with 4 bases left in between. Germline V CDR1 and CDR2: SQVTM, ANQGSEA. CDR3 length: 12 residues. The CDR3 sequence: CSVEASSYEQYF. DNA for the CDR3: TGCAGCGTTGAAGCCTCCTCCTACGAGCAGTACTTC.

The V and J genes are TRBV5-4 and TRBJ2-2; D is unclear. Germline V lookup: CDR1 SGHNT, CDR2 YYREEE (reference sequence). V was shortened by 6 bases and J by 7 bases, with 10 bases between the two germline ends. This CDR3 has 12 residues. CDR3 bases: TGTGCCAGCAACCCGGTAGGCGGGGAGCTGTTTTTT. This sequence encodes CASNPVGGELFF.